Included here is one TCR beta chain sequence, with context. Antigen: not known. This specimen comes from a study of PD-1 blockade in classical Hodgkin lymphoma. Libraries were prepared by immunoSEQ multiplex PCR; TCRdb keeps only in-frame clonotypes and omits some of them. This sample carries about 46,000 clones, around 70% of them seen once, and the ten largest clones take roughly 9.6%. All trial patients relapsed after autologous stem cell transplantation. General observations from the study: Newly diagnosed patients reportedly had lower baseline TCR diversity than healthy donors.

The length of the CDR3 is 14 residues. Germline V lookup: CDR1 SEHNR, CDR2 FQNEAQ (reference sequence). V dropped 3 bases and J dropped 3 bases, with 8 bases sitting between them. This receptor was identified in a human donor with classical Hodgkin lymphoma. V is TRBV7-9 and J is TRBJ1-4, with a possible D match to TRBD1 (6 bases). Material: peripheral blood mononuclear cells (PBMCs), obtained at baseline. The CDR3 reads CASSFRTANEKLFF. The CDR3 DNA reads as TGTGCCAGCAGCTTTCGGACAGCTAATGAAAAACTGTTTTTT.